Below are 3 T cell receptor beta chains sequenced from a single sample in a study of graft-versus-host responses after intestinal transplantation. Clones were read by immunoSEQ multiplex PCR, and TCRdb kept only the in-frame ones, dropping some. The table includes 12,000 or so clones, 70% to 75% detected once. To release intraepithelial and lamina propria lymphocytes, the graft tissue was processed. The sample consisted of ileum tissue, taken 142 days after intestinal transplantation. The receptors were gathered from a human patient who received an intestinal transplant, so some T cells may come from the graft donor.

The chain carries TRBV28 and TRBJ2-5, with TRBD2 as a possible D gene (5 bases). The CDR3 is 15 amino acids. The V and J ends lost 3 bases and 4 bases respectively, with 15 bases between them. Germline values: CDR1 MDHEN, CDR2 SYDVKM. The CDR3 region is CASSLRALRRETQYF. CDR3 in DNA: TGTGCCAGCAGTTTGAGGGCATTACGGCGAGAGACCCAGTACTTC.

The chain joins TRBV11-2 to TRBJ2-1; no reliable D call. The V end lost 5 bases, the J end lost 10 bases, and 15 bases lay between the germline ends. The germline CDR1 and CDR2 sequences are SGHAT and FQNNGV. The CDR3 spans 13 residues. DNA of the CDR3: TGTGCCAGCAGCCCGCCCCCCAGTAGCGAGCAGTTCTTC. Translation: CASSPPPSSEQFF.

Only a few counts were recorded for this clone. V usage is TRBV4-2 and J usage is TRBJ1-2; weak D call: TRBD1 (5 bases). CDR1 and CDR2 (germline): LGHNA, YNFKEQ. The length of the CDR3 is 13 residues. Trimming stripped 4 bases from V and 2 bases from J, with 8 bases between. The CDR3 here is CASSRQGNYGYTF. The CDR3 bases are TGTGCCAGCAGCCGTCAGGGAAACTATGGCTACACCTTC.